Shown below are 26 T cell receptor beta chains from a single sample sequenced in a study of post-analysis software for immune sequencing data. Antigens of these TCRs are unknown. Each TCR beta cDNA library carried unique molecular identifiers. TCRdb recomputed calls from the PCR reads with MiXCR, one row per CDR3 protein. The sample has about 560,000 distinct CDR3 sequences; 44% are singletons. Study conclusions and caveats: TRBV5-6, TRBV5-1 and TRBV20-1 were among four or five TRBV segments more frequent in patients than controls.

The sequenced sample consisted of blood. The source is a girl aged 5 to 17 with multiple sclerosis.

The chain is built from TRBV5-1 and TRBJ2-1; TRBD2 matches at 10 bases. The length of the CDR3 is 17 residues. The V segment lost 0 bases and the J segment 0 bases; nucleotides outside the gene matches: 3. The germline V gene encodes CDR1 SGHRS and CDR2 YFSETQ. This CDR3 reads CASSLGGTSASYNEQFF. As DNA, the CDR3 is TGCGCCAGCAGCTTGGGGGGGACTAGCGCCTCCTACAATGAGCAGTTCTTC.

V and J are TRBV12-3 or TRBV12-4 and TRBJ2-5; 7 bases fit TRBD1. The CDR3 loop spans 12 amino acids. The ends lost 9 bases at V and 0 bases at J; junction bases unmatched: 1. The CDR3 region has the DNA TGTGCCAGTGGGACAGACCAAGAGACCCAGTACTTC. It is translated as CASGTDQETQYF.

This clonotype was seen more than once but under ten times. The chain joins TRBV20-1 to TRBJ2-3; TRBD2 aligns across 7 bases. V lost 3 bases to trimming and J lost 3 bases; unmatched junction nucleotides: 9. The germline V gene encodes CDR1 DFQATT and CDR2 SNEGSKA (reference sequence). The CDR3 is 15 residues long. Here the CDR3 reads CSARRGRLATDTQYF. The CDR3 DNA sequence: TGCAGTGCTAGGCGGGGCCGACTAGCAACAGATACGCAGTATTTT.

The table lists this clonotype with a few counts. This sequence joins TRBV24-1 and TRBJ2-3, with 12 positions matching TRBD2. The CDR3 contains 19 residues. V shed 2 bases and J 2 bases; nucleotides not matched to a gene: 10. Germline-derived CDR1 and CDR2 are KGHDR and SFDVKD. The CDR3 DNA follows: TGTGCCACCAGTGATTGGCAGGGGGCTAGCGGGAGGGTCACAGATACGCAGTATTTT. Translated, it gives CATSDWQGASGRVTDTQYF.

V gene TRBV6-5 combines with J gene TRBJ2-7; TRBD1 or TRBD2 may be the D gene (5 bases each). V lost 11 bases and J 6 bases, leaving 23 bases between the germline ends. CDR3 length: 14 residues. Germline V gene sequence: CDR1 MNHEY, CDR2 SVGAGI. DNA for the CDR3: TGTGCCGGCACCACCGGGACGGGCCTTTTCGAGCAGTACTTC. It codes for CAGTTGTGLFEQYF.

This clonotype was seen more than once but under ten times. This sequence joins TRBV4-1 and TRBJ1-5; possibly TRBD1 for D (5 bases). The germline gives CDR1 MGHRA, CDR2 YSYEKL. This CDR3 has 15 residues. Trimming took off 1 base at V and 4 bases at J, with 11 bases between the two ends. DNA for the CDR3: TGCGCCAGCAGCCAAGTCAATGGGGCTAATCAGCCCCAGCATTTT. Protein sequence: CASSQVNGANQPQHF.

V and J are TRBV15 and TRBJ2-7; TRBD1 is a possible D gene (5 bases). The CDR3 totals 14 residues. Looked up from germline, CDR1 is LNHNV and CDR2 is YYDKDF (reference sequence). Trimming stripped 3 bases from V and 2 bases from J, with 11 bases between. CDR3 coding DNA: TGTGCCACCAGCAGGGATCAGGGTCCCTACGAGCAGTACTTC. Residues: CATSRDQGPYEQYF.

This clonotype was detected a few times. The V and J genes are TRBV5-1 and TRBJ2-7; D gene uncertain. The CDR3 has 16 amino acids. The germline CDR1 and CDR2 sequences are SGHRS and YFSETQ. V dropped 0 bases and J dropped 2 bases, with 15 bases sitting between them. The CDR3 protein is CASSLAARAQPYEQYF. DNA for the CDR3: TGCGCCAGCAGCTTGGCCGCGCGAGCGCAACCCTACGAGCAGTACTTC.

This clonotype appeared a few times. The chain employs TRBV4-1 and TRBJ1-6; 7 positions agree with TRBD1. The J segment lost 5 bases and the V segment lost 1 base, leaving 5 bases of the junction unmatched. Germline values: CDR1 MGHRA, CDR2 YSYEKL. CDR3 length: 16 residues. The CDR3 loop reads CASSQGGTADNSPLHF. DNA for the CDR3: TGCGCCAGCAGCCAAGGGGGGACAGCCGATAATTCACCCCTCCACTTT.

This chain joins TRBV3-1 and TRBJ2-7; possible D gene TRBD2, 6 bases. Germline V lookup: CDR1 LGHDT, CDR2 YNNKEL (reference sequence). The germline V and J ends were trimmed by 1 base and 4 bases, with 17 bases remaining between them. The CDR3 totals 16 residues. The CDR3 here is CASSQGRGTGYYEQYF. The CDR3 nucleotides read TGTGCCAGCAGCCAAGGGCGCGGGACGGGGTATTACGAGCAGTACTTC.

This chain joins TRBV27 and TRBJ2-3; D is possibly TRBD2 (6 bases). The CDR3 extends over 15 amino acids. Per germline, CDR1 MNHEY and CDR2 SMNVEV (reference sequence). Trimming shortened V by 6 bases and J by 3 bases, and 16 bases separated the two germline ends. The CDR3 sequence: CASRRVLAATDTQYF. DNA for the CDR3: TGTGCCAGCAGAAGGGTATTAGCGGCGACAGATACGCAGTATTTT.

J is TRBJ1-2 and V is TRBV7-8, with 7 bases identical to TRBD1. J gave up 5 bases and V 4 bases, and 10 bases lay outside the gene matches. The CDR3 is 15 amino acids. Per the germline V gene, CDR1 is SGHVS and CDR2 is FQNEAQ. Here the CDR3 reads CASSSFDREAYGYTF. The DNA of the CDR3 is TGTGCCAGCAGCTCATTTGACAGGGAGGCATATGGCTACACCTTC.

The gene calls are TRBV5-1 and TRBJ2-5; no clear D gene. This CDR3 comprises 11 residues. Trimming cost V 5 bases and J 4 bases, with 6 bases left between them. Germline V CDR1 and CDR2: SGHRS, YFSETQ. The CDR3 DNA reads TGCGCCAGCAGTTACGTAGAGACCCAGTACTTC. Translated, it gives CASSYVETQYF.

The rearrangement joins TRBV7-9 to TRBJ1-5; 9 nucleotides agree with TRBD1. Germline V gene sequence: CDR1 SEHNR, CDR2 FQNEAQ (reference sequence). The trim removed 3 bases at V and 4 bases at J, leaving 7 bases unmatched. This CDR3 comprises 16 residues. CDR3 protein: CASSFPRTGENQPQHF. The CDR3 DNA follows: TGTGCCAGCAGCTTCCCGCGGACAGGGGAGAATCAGCCCCAGCATTTT.

The V and J genes are TRBV7-9 and TRBJ2-5, with 12 bases that match TRBD2. CDR1 is SEHNR, CDR2 FQNEAQ, per germline (reference sequence). V shed 2 bases, J shed 11 bases, and the junction held 9 bases outside the gene matches. The CDR3 is 15 amino acids. CDR3 sequence reads: CASSLLAGGAEEQYF. In DNA, the CDR3 is TGTGCCAGCAGCTTACTAGCGGGAGGGGCCGAGGAGCAGTACTTC.

This clonotype was detected a few times. A junction end diverges from the germline sequence, so it may reflect a read error. The chain employs TRBV29-1 and TRBJ2-7; D unresolved. The CDR3 has 15 residues. Per germline, CDR1 SQVTM and CDR2 ANQGSEA. The chain's CDR3 is CSVSGGSQASDDQYF. CDR3 nucleotides: TGCAGCGTGAGTGGCGGTTCTCAGGCGTCCGACGACCAGTACTTC.

The V call is TRBV12-3 or TRBV12-4, the J call TRBJ2-7, with D perhaps matching TRBD1 (5 bases). The CDR3 runs 13 residues. V lost 6 bases and J lost 7, with 16 bases in between. The CDR3: CASRSTGYNEQYF. The CDR3, as DNA: TGTGCCAGCAGATCCACAGGCTACAATGAGCAGTACTTC.

The V gene is TRBV5-1, the J gene TRBJ1-2, with D uncertain. Per germline, CDR1 SGHRS and CDR2 YFSETQ. The CDR3 consists of 14 residues. Trimming cost V 0 bases and J 1 base, with 7 bases left between them. CDR3 coding DNA: TGCGCCAGCAGCTTGGTGGGGAATAACTATGGCTACACCTTC. Its protein is CASSLVGNNYGYTF.

The chain has TRBV6-2 or TRBV6-3 and TRBJ2-7; possible D gene TRBD2, 6 bases. The CDR3 runs 14 residues. Per germline, CDR1 MNHEY and CDR2 SVGEGT. With 6 bases removed from V and 1 base from J, the gap between germline ends came to 13 bases. CDR3 bases: TGTGCCAGCAGGCGACTAGTAGTATCCTACGAGCAGTACTTC. As protein: CASRRLVVSYEQYF.

The chain employs TRBV12-3 or TRBV12-4 and TRBJ1-2, with D unclear. The CDR3 has 17 residues. V shed 6 bases and J shed 3 bases, with 23 bases lying between them. Here the CDR3 reads CASSGIAAGSRDYGYTF. CDR3 coding DNA: TGTGCCAGCAGCGGGATAGCGGCCGGCTCTCGGGACTATGGCTACACCTTC.

This chain connects TRBV7-2 to TRBJ2-5, with 9 positions matching TRBD2. Germline lookup yields CDR1 SGHTA and CDR2 FQGNSA. The V segment lost 5 bases and the J segment 3 bases; nucleotides outside the gene matches: 4. CDR3 length: 14 residues. The CDR3 region is CASSHGTSKETQYF. The CDR3 nucleotides read TGTGCCAGCAGCCATGGGACTAGCAAAGAGACCCAGTACTTC.

This sequence joins TRBV19 and TRBJ2-1, with D perhaps matching TRBD2 (6 bases). Trimming cost V 5 bases and J 3 bases, with 14 bases left between them. The CDR3 extends over 15 amino acids. Germline V gene data show CDR1 as LNHDA and CDR2 as SQIVND (reference sequence). The CDR3 region is CASSGRRAGYNEQFF. Here the CDR3 DNA reads TGTGCCAGTAGTGGGAGGAGGGCCGGCTACAATGAGCAGTTCTTC.

This clonotype was found a few times. The gene calls are TRBV4-1 and TRBJ2-7, with 9 positions matching TRBD2. The CDR3 covers 15 residues. Germline V gene sequence: CDR1 MGHRA, CDR2 YSYEKL. Germline trimming cut 4 bases from V and 3 bases from J; bases unmatched to any gene: 7. This CDR3 reads CASSLVGTSLYEQYF. CDR3 bases: TGCGCCAGCAGCCTCGTCGGGACTAGCCTCTACGAGCAGTACTTC.

The rearrangement uses TRBV7-2 and TRBJ1-2; no clear D gene. The CDR3 is 11 amino acids. V was shortened by 10 bases and J by 2 bases, with 8 bases between the two germline ends. Germline loops: CDR1 SGHTA, CDR2 FQGNSA. The DNA of the CDR3 is TGTGCCATCCGTCAGAACTATGGCTACACCTTC. Translation: CAIRQNYGYTF.

This sequence joins TRBV29-1 and TRBJ1-2; 7 nucleotides line up with TRBD1. Germline V gene sequence: CDR1 SQVTM, CDR2 ANQGSEA. The junction had 8 bases not matched to a gene; V was cut back by 6 bases and J by 1 base. The CDR3 totals 14 residues. CDR3 coding DNA: TGCAGCGTGCTCACAGGGGTGGGTAACTATGGCTACACCTTC. Amino acid sequence: CSVLTGVGNYGYTF. The full variable domain, its missing parts supplied by reference TRBV29-1 and TRBJ1-2, is SAVISQKPSRDICQRGTSLTIQCQVDSQVTMMFWYRQQPGQSLTLIATANQGSEATYESGFVIDKFPISRPNLTFSTLTVSNMSPEDSSIYLCSVLTGVGNYGYTFGSGTRLTVV.

This clonotype was observed a handful of times. The V call is TRBV20-1, the J call TRBJ1-2, with a tentative D call TRBD1 (6 bases). The V and J ends lost 6 bases and 1 base respectively, with 12 bases between them. This CDR3 has 13 residues. Germline V lookup: CDR1 DFQATT, CDR2 SNEGSKA (reference sequence). As DNA, the CDR3 is TGCAGTGCAAAGGGGGAAAGTAACTATGGCTACACCTTC. It codes for CSAKGESNYGYTF.